The 7 T cell receptor beta chains below all came from one sample that was sequenced in a study of beta chain features in type 1 diabetes. Expressed TCRB transcripts were sequenced because the entire RNA isolate underwent reverse transcription. The method was immunoSEQ multiplex PCR; TCRdb's version includes in-frame clones alone and lacks a portion of them. Of fewer than 250,000 clones in the sample, less than 15% were seen once. Sequenced sample: naive CD4+ T cells from blood. All receptors come from a woman aged 40 to 55 in good health.

The CDR3 here is CASSHRAGKGQREETQYF. CDR3 coding DNA: TGCGCCAGCAGCCACCGTGCGGGGAAGGGCCAGCGGGAGGAGACCCAGTACTTC. The J gene is TRBJ2-5, the V gene TRBV4-1; 8 positions agree with TRBD2. The CDR3 extends over 18 amino acids. V was clipped by 3 bases and J by 5 bases; unmatched bases: 17. CDR1 is MGHRA, CDR2 YSYEKL, per germline.

This sequence joins TRBV5-1 and TRBJ2-1, with D maybe TRBD2 (5 bases). CDR3 length: 17 amino acids. Trimming cost V 4 bases and J 3 bases, with 20 bases left between them. The germline V gene encodes CDR1 SGHRS and CDR2 YFSETQ. The CDR3 loop reads CASSPLPPGVNYNEQFF. The CDR3 coding sequence is TGCGCCAGCAGCCCATTGCCCCCCGGGGTCAACTACAATGAGCAGTTCTTC.

A few counts support this clone. The CDR3 DNA is TGTGCCAGCAGCTTAGGACAGGGACTCTCCTATAATTCACCCCTCCACTTT. Protein product: CASSLGQGLSYNSPLHF. This sequence joins TRBV7-9 and TRBJ1-6, with 7 bases fitting TRBD1. The CDR3 contains 17 residues. Per germline, CDR1 SEHNR and CDR2 FQNEAQ (reference sequence). Germline trimming cut 1 base from V and 0 bases from J; bases unmatched to any gene: 3.

This sequence joins TRBV2 and TRBJ2-3; 11 nucleotides agree with TRBD2. The V segment lost 8 bases and the J segment 2 bases; nucleotides outside the gene matches: 6. Germline V lookup: CDR1 SNHLY, CDR2 FYNNEI. The CDR3 sequence is 15 residues long. Here the CDR3 reads CASGPSGGFTDTQYF. Here the CDR3 DNA reads TGTGCCAGCGGTCCTAGCGGGGGGTTCACAGATACGCAGTATTTT.

This clone occurred a few times. The chain carries TRBV2 and TRBJ2-5; TRBD2 is a possible D gene (6 bases). CDR1 and CDR2 from the germline V gene are SNHLY and FYNNEI. Trimming cost V 4 bases and J 1 base, with 16 bases left between them. CDR3 length: 16 residues. The CDR3 DNA is TGTGCCAGCAGTGCCCGGTACGGGGGACTCCAAGAGACCCAGTACTTC. Encoded protein: CASSARYGGLQETQYF. Combining the CDR3 with reference TRBV2 and TRBJ2-5 gives the whole variable domain EPEVTQTPSHQVTQMGQEVILRCVPISNHLYFYWYRQILGQKVEFLVSFYNNEISEKSEIFDDQFSVERPDGSNFTLKIRSTKLEDSAMYFCASSARYGGLQETQYFGPGTRLLVL.

V and J are TRBV7-9 and TRBJ2-2, with 9 bases that match TRBD2. Germline loops: CDR1 SEHNR, CDR2 FQNEAQ (reference sequence). J was trimmed by 2 bases and V by 4 bases; bases with no gene match: 8. The CDR3 totals 17 residues. The CDR3 reads CASSSSGGGANTGELFF. The CDR3 DNA sequence: TGTGCCAGCAGCTCGTCTGGCGGGGGGGCCAACACCGGGGAGCTGTTTTTT. The whole variable domain, filled in from reference TRBV7-9 and TRBJ2-2, reads DTGVSQNPRHKITKRGQNVTFRCDPISEHNRLYWYRQTLGQGPEFLTYFQNEAQLEKSRLLSDRFSAERPKGSFSTLEIQRTEQGDSAMYLCASSSSGGGANTGELFFGEGSRLTVL.

In its sample, this clone was seen a few times. The chain employs TRBV7-6 and TRBJ2-5; D is unresolved. Trimming removed 5 bases from V and 5 bases from J, with 18 bases in between. The length of the CDR3 is 15 residues. From germline, CDR1 is SGHVS and CDR2 FNYEAQ. The CDR3 region is CASSPRPSPGETQYF. CDR3 in DNA: TGTGCCAGCAGCCCGCGACCTTCCCCCGGGGAGACCCAGTACTTC.